Below, 8 T cell receptor beta chains from the same sample are listed, as sequenced in a study of T cells in Graves' hyperthyroidism and ophthalmopathy. Researchers took RNA transcripts and amplified the TCR beta CDR3 regions from them. Researchers ran a first-round RT-PCR on the TCR CDR3 using the HTBI primer set. Using its own MiXCR run on the multiplex PCR reads, TCRdb lists one record per CDR3 protein. The sample holds about 420,000 distinct CDR3 sequences, 12% to 15% seen once. Sequenced material: blood. The origin of the receptors is a young woman with Graves' hyperthyroidism.

Ten or more counts support this clonotype. The rearrangement uses TRBV20-1 and TRBJ2-5; TRBD2 matches at 15 bases. V lost 4 bases, J lost 4 bases, and 4 bases stayed unmatched. The length of the CDR3 is 15 residues. CDR1 and CDR2 (germline): DFQATT, SNEGSKA (reference sequence). As DNA, the CDR3 is TGCAGTGCTACGGGACTAGCGGGAGGTTCAGAGACCCAGTACTTC. Translated, it gives CSATGLAGGSETQYF.

This chain connects TRBV18 to TRBJ1-3; D is possibly TRBD1 (5 bases). Germline V CDR1 and CDR2: KGHSH, LQKENI. Trimming took 3 bases from V and 4 from J, leaving 13 bases between them. This CDR3 has 15 amino acids. In DNA form, the CDR3 reads TGTGCCAGCTCACCCGGGACCGTCGGAGGAAACACCATATATTTT. This sequence encodes CASSPGTVGGNTIYF.

The CDR3 sequence is CASSYTRVAVETQYF. CDR3 nucleotides: TGTGCCAGCAGTTATACTCGGGTTGCGGTGGAGACCCAGTACTTC. The chain uses TRBV6-5 and TRBJ2-5; D unresolved. Germline loops: CDR1 MNHEY, CDR2 SVGAGI. This CDR3 comprises 15 residues. Trimming shortened V by 3 bases and J by 5 bases, and 16 bases separated the two germline ends.

This clonotype has a count of ten or more. This chain links TRBV2 with TRBJ1-1; perhaps TRBD1 as D (5 bases). The germline V gene encodes CDR1 SNHLY and CDR2 FYNNEI. The length of the CDR3 is 15 residues. The V and J ends lost 4 bases and 2 bases respectively, with 14 bases between them. In DNA, the CDR3 is TGTGCCAGCAGTGTGGGGGGGAGGACCAACACTGAAGCTTTCTTT. Translating gives CASSVGGRTNTEAFF.

This clonotype was detected many times. The chain couples TRBV12-3 or TRBV12-4 to TRBJ2-1; D might be TRBD2 (6 bases). V gave up 6 bases and J gave up 6 bases, with 12 bases separating them. CDR3 length: 13 residues. CDR3 loop: CASRRTIVNEQFF. The CDR3 region has the DNA TGTGCCAGCAGGCGGACTATCGTCAATGAGCAGTTCTTC.

This clonotype was seen repeatedly, ten times or more. The rearrangement links TRBV29-1 to TRBJ2-3, with D possibly matching TRBD1 (5 bases). Germline V CDR1 and CDR2: SQVTM, ANQGSEA. The CDR3 totals 13 residues. Between the trimmed V and J ends, which lost 1 base and 5 bases, there was a span of 10 bases. The CDR3 DNA is TGCAGCGTTGAAGCCCCTAGGGGAGATACGCAGTATTTT. It is translated as CSVEAPRGDTQYF.

This clonotype was seen many times. The gene calls are TRBV2 and TRBJ1-1; D gene uncertain. Germline lookup yields CDR1 SNHLY and CDR2 FYNNEI. CDR3 size: 12 residues. V lost 8 bases, J lost 1 base, and 8 bases lay in between. The CDR3 coding sequence is TGTGCCAGCGCTGACCGGAACACTGAAGCTTTCTTT. This translates into CASADRNTEAFF.

This clonotype was picked up many times. The chain is built from TRBV28 and TRBJ2-3; D remains unclear. CDR3 length equals 12 residues. V lost 8 bases and J 6 bases, leaving 12 bases between the germline ends. Per the germline V gene, CDR1 is MDHEN and CDR2 is SYDVKM. CDR3 loop: CASGGVGDTQYF. The CDR3, as DNA: TGTGCCAGCGGTGGGGTGGGGGATACGCAGTATTTT.